This is a list of T cell receptor beta chains from one sample in a study of CD8 T cells in ankylosing spondylitis. TCRdb used MiXCR to reprocess the 5' RACE reads, holding one entry per CDR3 protein. The table records more than 150,000 distinct CDR3 sequences, 10% to 15% of them present only once. Material: blood, either unsorted or a sorted T cell fraction (not recorded which). The source of these receptors is a female donor with ankylosing spondylitis or in good health (not recorded which). Each CDR3 is given with its conserved first and last residue.

v_call	cdr3_aa
TRBV12-3/TRBV12-4	CASSETGPYEQYF
TRBV12-3/TRBV12-4	CASSFGTAKPTAFF
TRBV5-1	CASSLRQGFAGASYEQYF
TRBV11-2	CASSLDQGREQYF
TRBV7-7	CASSQDSAGEQFF
TRBV5-1	CASSFRSRFGADTQYF
TRBV25-1	CASSDGLNTEAFF
TRBV20-1	CSAGDPGASSYEQYF
TRBV6-1	CASSLLAGDSAYEQYF
TRBV5-1	CASSPGTALFLNEKLFF
TRBV5-1	CASSYAGGSIYEQYF
TRBV30	CAWRDRAHEQYF
TRBV20-1	CSAREVALTFF
TRBV12-3/TRBV12-4	CASSIGDRVHSGNTIYF
TRBV3-1	CASKGGGTAQFF
TRBV7-9	CASSLIRSLGEGQYF
TRBV30	CAWVDRASYNEQFF
TRBV6-1	CASRRGWGDEQFF
TRBV4-3	CASSAGRSSYNEQFF
TRBV5-1	CASSTGQNGNTIYF
TRBV7-3	CASSGGQGDTQYF
TRBV24-1	CATSDWGSSRGELFF
TRBV30	CAWSVNNEQFF
TRBV12-3/TRBV12-4	CASSSTGAGGELFF
TRBV6-2/TRBV6-3	CASSNGQPTGGYTF
TRBV12-3/TRBV12-4	CASSTSIVIGDTQYF
TRBV20-1	CSATPSDRGLGNEQFF
TRBV12-3/TRBV12-4	CASSSRTGLVYEQYF
TRBV28	CASSFDQGPDQPQHF
TRBV7-9	CASSLSGRSYEQYF
TRBV19	CASSSQDSNQPQHF
TRBV4-3	CASSQEGTGPDTQYF
TRBV7-2	CASSSAGHNEQFF
TRBV24-1	CATSDTRAGSQPQHF
TRBV12-3/TRBV12-4	CASSLATGRPYNEQFF
TRBV11-3	CASSNPGLGTGELFF